This section outlines one T cell receptor (beta chain) sequence together with its context. Its specificity is unknown. This CDR3 is also generated by other DNA sequences in the sample. The data were taken from a study of shared clonotypes between healthy human individuals. General study points: Rarefaction exposed incomplete sorted-subset sequencing despite large depth. Clonotype sharing across donors was expected to vary with sequencing depth. It was only blood that was sampled, and tissue repertoires likely differ.

CD45RO-negative cells were positively selected for CCR7, leaving out terminally differentiated effector memory CD45RA+ cells. In the study's own analysis: Junction-only immunoSEQ data arrived without quality scores, meaning filtering differed. Measured with immunoSEQ multiplex PCR; TCRdb has only the in-frame clones, and not every one. V, J and clone size reflect that table, while D and trimming were determined from the DNA. The sample holds millions of clones, over 85% seen once. V gave up 0 bases and J gave up 4 bases, with 13 bases separating them. This CDR3 contains 15 residues. Looked up from germline, CDR1 is SGHVS and CDR2 is FNYEAQ.

This chain uses TRBV7-6 with TRBJ2-7, with D possibly being TRBD2 (7 bases). This TCR was recovered from a man aged 18 to 30 in good health. Material: naive CD8+ T cells sorted from blood. The CDR3 sequence: CASSLAGGAGYEQYF. In DNA form, the CDR3 reads TGTGCCAGCAGCTTAGCGGGGGGGGCAGGGTACGAGCAGTACTTC. Full variable domain (outside the CDR3, taken from reference TRBV7-6 and TRBJ2-7): GAGVSQSPRYKVTKRGQDVALRCDPISGHVSLYWYRQALGQGPEFLTYFNYEAQQDKSGLPNDRFSAERPEGSISTLTIQRTEQRDSAMYRCASSLAGGAGYEQYFGPGTRLTVT.